The 30 T cell receptor beta chains below were found in one sample sequenced in a study of T cell responses to AZD1222 COVID-19 vaccine. TCRdb's copy holds only in-frame clones and misses some; the assay was immunoSEQ multiplex PCR. The sample lists over 110,000 clones, under 95% occurring once. The source material was peripheral blood, sampled on day 0 of AZD1222 vaccination. The source of these receptors is an adult in good health.

This clone came up a few times. J is TRBJ2-3 and V is TRBV7-3; D could derive from TRBD1 or TRBD2 (6 bases each). The V end lost 2 bases, the J end lost 0 bases, and 9 bases lay between the germline ends. Germline-derived CDR1 and CDR2 are SGHTA and FQGTGA. The CDR3 has 15 residues. The CDR3 sequence is CASSLGGLSTDTQYF. CDR3 in DNA: TGTGCCAGCAGCTTAGGGGGGCTAAGCACAGATACGCAGTATTTT. Supplemented by reference TRBV7-3 and TRBJ2-3, the full variable domain reads GAGVSQTPSNKVTEKGKYVELRCDPISGHTALYWYRQSLGQGPEFLIYFQGTGAADDSGLPNDRFFAVRPEGSVSTLKIQRTERGDSAVYLCASSLGGLSTDTQYFGPGTRLTVL.

About this clone itself: Other DNA sequences in this specimen translate into the identical CDR3. The J gene is TRBJ1-5, the V gene TRBV10-2, with 9 bases that match TRBD1. V lost 8 bases, J lost 4 bases, and 3 bases stayed unmatched. The length of the CDR3 is 13 residues. Germline V CDR1 and CDR2: WSHSY, SAAADI. The DNA of the CDR3 is TGCGCCAGCTCCGGGACAGGGAATCAGCCCCAGCATTTT. Translating it yields CASSGTGNQPQHF.

This clone is a singleton in its sample. V gene TRBV7-3 combines with J gene TRBJ1-1, with D maybe TRBD1 (6 bases). Trimming removed 5 bases from V and 7 bases from J, with 14 bases in between. Per the germline V gene, CDR1 is SGHTA and CDR2 is FQGTGA. The CDR3 spans 13 residues. The CDR3 region has the DNA TGTGCCAGCAGCCCCGGGGGGCACATTGAAGCTTTCTTT. Residues: CASSPGGHIEAFF.

A single count supports this clone. The gene calls are TRBV6-6 and TRBJ1-5; D not resolved. Germline loops: CDR1 MNHNY, CDR2 SVGAGI (reference sequence). Trimming removed 6 bases from V and 2 bases from J, with 8 bases in between. This CDR3 region has 13 residues. CDR3 in amino acids: CASSRDGNQPQHF. DNA of the CDR3: TGTGCCAGCAGCAGAGACGGCAATCAGCCCCAGCATTTT.

The CDR3 is CASSLGVLGIGNTIYF. CDR3 nucleotides: TGTGCCAGCAGCTTAGGCGTCTTAGGAATTGGAAACACCATATATTTT. This chain connects TRBV11-2 to TRBJ1-3; D gene unclear. The CDR3 consists of 16 residues. The V and J ends lost 1 base and 3 bases respectively, with 13 bases between them. Germline CDR1 SGHAT, CDR2 FQNNGV.

V is TRBV12-3 or TRBV12-4 and J is TRBJ2-2; D is undetermined. The ends were cut back, 6 bases at V and 2 bases at J, with 4 bases in the middle. The CDR3 has 12 amino acids. CDR3 protein: CASRENTGELFF. The CDR3, as DNA: TGTGCCAGCAGAGAAAACACCGGGGAGCTGTTTTTT.

The chain has TRBV19 and TRBJ2-5; tentative D call: TRBD1 (7 bases). V was clipped by 5 bases and J by 4 bases, with 11 bases between them. Germline CDR1 reads LNHDA; CDR2 reads SQIVND (reference sequence). This CDR3 contains 13 residues. This CDR3 is CASSSQGGETQYF. CDR3 nucleotide sequence: TGTGCCAGTAGTTCGCAGGGGGGAGAGACCCAGTACTTC.

The gene calls are TRBV4-1 and TRBJ2-5; D is unresolved. Trimming left V 0 bases short and J 1 base short, with 9 bases between. Germline CDR1 reads MGHRA; CDR2 reads YSYEKL. The CDR3 extends over 15 amino acids. CDR3 sequence: CASSQESAVQETQYF. Here the CDR3 DNA reads TGCGCCAGCAGCCAAGAATCGGCAGTCCAAGAGACCCAGTACTTC.

The chain carries TRBV10-3 and TRBJ1-6; tentatively, D is TRBD1 (5 bases). With 0 bases removed from V and 5 bases from J, the gap between germline ends came to 14 bases. This CDR3 is built from 17 residues. Germline V gives CDR1 ENHRY, CDR2 SYGVKD. CDR3 loop: CAISESAPGRHNSPLHF. The CDR3 DNA follows: TGTGCCATCAGTGAGTCCGCCCCGGGACGTCATAATTCACCCCTCCACTTT.

The chain joins TRBV2 to TRBJ1-1; TRBD1 is a possible D gene (6 bases). Germline assignment: CDR1 SNHLY and CDR2 FYNNEI. The CDR3 contains 14 residues. V was shortened by 6 bases and J by 0 bases, with 11 bases between the two germline ends. The CDR3 here is CASREDRLNTEAFF. CDR3 coding DNA: TGTGCCAGCAGAGAGGACAGATTGAACACTGAAGCTTTCTTT.

This chain connects TRBV2 to TRBJ1-1; no clear D gene. This CDR3 comprises 13 residues. The germline V gene has CDR1 SNHLY and CDR2 FYNNEI. The V end lost 3 bases, the J end lost 1 base, and 6 bases lay between the germline ends. CDR3 protein: CASSDEGNTEAFF. The CDR3 region has the DNA TGTGCCAGCAGTGATGAGGGGAACACTGAAGCTTTCTTT.

The chain recombines TRBV9 with TRBJ1-5; 11 positions agree with TRBD1. The CDR3 consists of 17 residues. Per germline, CDR1 SGDLS and CDR2 YYNGEE. V trimming: 3 bases; J trimming: 7 bases; junction bases outside the gene matches: 12. The CDR3, as DNA: TGTGCCAGCAGCGCCCGATCTAGGACAGGGGGCGCCCAGCCCCAGCATTTT. This gives the protein CASSARSRTGGAQPQHF.

The genes are TRBV18 and TRBJ1-5; unclear D gene. V was shortened by 1 base and J by 1 base, with 11 bases between the two germline ends. From germline, CDR1 is KGHSH and CDR2 LQKENI. CDR3 length: 16 residues. The CDR3 here is CASSPRVGRSNQPQHF. DNA of the CDR3: TGTGCCAGCTCACCACGTGTAGGGAGAAGCAATCAGCCCCAGCATTTT.

The chain uses TRBV4-3 and TRBJ2-1; D ambiguous. This CDR3 is built from 13 residues. The germline V gene has CDR1 LGHNA and CDR2 YSLEER. Trimming pared 4 bases from V and 4 bases from J, leaving 8 bases between. DNA for the CDR3: TGCGCCAGCAGCCTCCTTAATTACAATGAGCAGTTCTTC. This sequence encodes CASSLLNYNEQFF.

The rearrangement joins TRBV7-9 to TRBJ2-1; 9 nucleotides line up with TRBD1. Losses at the gene ends were 5 bases for V and 5 bases for J; bases not matched to a gene: 10. CDR1 is SEHNR, CDR2 FQNEAQ, per germline (reference sequence). This CDR3 is 16 amino acids long. The CDR3 spells CASSLLPGQGHNEQFF. For the CDR3, the DNA is TGTGCCAGCAGCCTATTACCGGGACAGGGCCACAATGAGCAGTTCTTC.

The genes are TRBV7-9 and TRBJ1-3; D might be TRBD1 (5 bases). Germline lookup yields CDR1 SEHNR and CDR2 FQNEAQ (reference sequence). Between the trimmed V and J ends, which lost 2 bases and 4 bases, there was a span of 15 bases. There are 16 residues in the CDR3. The CDR3 loop reads CASSLPRGVLGNTIYF. The CDR3 nucleotides read TGTGCCAGCAGCTTACCAAGGGGCGTCCTGGGAAACACCATATATTTT.

This chain uses TRBV7-2 with TRBJ1-2, with 7 bases identical to TRBD1. The germline V gene encodes CDR1 SGHTA and CDR2 FQGNSA. CDR3 length: 12 amino acids. The V gene end was trimmed by 7 bases and the J gene end by 8 bases; junction bases not matched to a gene: 7. As DNA, the CDR3 is TGTGCCAGCACCCAGACAGGGCACGGCTACACCTTC. Protein sequence: CASTQTGHGYTF.

This sequence joins TRBV5-1 and TRBJ2-5; 9 nucleotides line up with TRBD1. This CDR3 spans 16 amino acids. Looked up from germline, CDR1 is SGHRS and CDR2 is YFSETQ. The J segment lost 4 bases and the V segment lost 4 bases, leaving 11 bases of the junction unmatched. The CDR3 here is CASSPADPGQGETQYF. The CDR3 DNA reads TGCGCCAGCAGCCCGGCGGATCCGGGACAGGGAGAGACCCAGTACTTC.

The CDR3 nucleotides read TGTGCCAGCAGCCTATCGCCCGCACTAGAGATTGAGCAGTTCTTC. This sequence encodes CASSLSPALEIEQFF. V is TRBV4-2 and J is TRBJ2-1; possible D gene TRBD2, 5 bases. This CDR3 has 15 residues. Trimming took off 4 bases at V and 9 bases at J, with 19 bases between the two ends. Germline CDR1 reads LGHNA; CDR2 reads YNFKEQ.

The chain joins TRBV2 to TRBJ1-1; tentatively, D is TRBD1 (5 bases). CDR1 and CDR2 (germline): SNHLY, FYNNEI. V lost 2 bases to trimming and J lost 0 bases, with 19 bases between them. The CDR3 extends over 18 amino acids. The chain's CDR3 is CASSERRRGEGMNTEAFF. CDR3 in DNA: TGTGCCAGCAGTGAACGGAGAAGGGGCGAGGGTATGAACACTGAAGCTTTCTTT. The entire variable domain, with the rest obtained from reference TRBV2 and TRBJ1-1, is as follows: EPEVTQTPSHQVTQMGQEVILRCVPISNHLYFYWYRQILGQKVEFLVSFYNNEISEKSEIFDDQFSVERPDGSNFTLKIRSTKLEDSAMYFCASSERRRGEGMNTEAFFGQGTRLTVV.

The V gene is TRBV7-8, the J gene TRBJ2-2; TRBD1 aligns across 8 bases. Trimming took 3 bases from V and 0 from J; bases not matched to a gene: 6. This CDR3 has 17 amino acids. Germline V CDR1 and CDR2: SGHVS, FQNEAQ. The CDR3 coding sequence is TGTGCCAGCAGCTTTGGTGGGACAGGCGCGAACACCGGGGAGCTGTTTTTT. It codes for CASSFGGTGANTGELFF.

V gene TRBV18 combines with J gene TRBJ1-2, with 7 bases matching TRBD1. In germline, CDR1 is KGHSH, CDR2 LQKENI. J was trimmed by 0 bases and V by 3 bases; bases with no gene match: 1. This CDR3 region has 14 residues. Here the CDR3 reads CASSPGQTNYGYTF. The CDR3 nucleotides are TGTGCCAGCTCACCGGGACAGACTAACTATGGCTACACCTTC.

The chain joins TRBV5-5 to TRBJ2-7; D not resolved. V lost 0 bases, J lost 6 bases, and 13 bases lay in between. The germline gives CDR1 SGHKS, CDR2 YYEKEE (reference sequence). This CDR3 is 14 amino acids long. In nucleotides, the CDR3 is TGTGCCAGCAGCTTGGAGCTGGACGCCCTCGAGCAGTACTTC. Its protein is CASSLELDALEQYF. The full variable domain, completed using reference TRBV5-5 and TRBJ2-7, is DAGVTQSPTHLIKTRGQQVTLRCSPISGHKSVSWYQQVLGQGPQFIFQYYEKEERGRGNFPDRFSARQFPNYSSELNVNALLLGDSALYLCASSLELDALEQYFGPGTRLTVT.

The CDR3 reads CASSVGLAGGPDTQYF. CDR3 nucleotide sequence: TGTGCCAGCAGCGTTGGACTAGCGGGGGGGCCAGATACGCAGTATTTT. The rearrangement joins TRBV9 to TRBJ2-3; 15 bases map to TRBD2. The CDR3 runs to 16 residues. Trimming cost V 2 bases and J 4 bases; bases outside gene matches: 2. In germline, CDR1 is SGDLS, CDR2 YYNGEE.

The table lists this clone with a count of one. The CDR3 spells CASSLEMREGEQYF. Written as DNA, the CDR3 is TGTGCCAGCAGCTTAGAGATGCGGGAGGGAGAGCAGTACTTC. This chain links TRBV5-4 with TRBJ2-7; TRBD2 agrees at 9 bases. The CDR3 totals 14 residues. The germline V gene encodes CDR1 SGHNT and CDR2 YYREEE (reference sequence). V lost 2 bases, J lost 7 bases, and 7 bases stayed unmatched.

This sequence joins TRBV7-2 and TRBJ2-5; 7 bases match TRBD2. Unmatched junction bases numbered 7, after V lost 2 bases and J lost 4 bases. This CDR3 has 15 residues. Germline CDR1 and CDR2: SGHTA and FQGNSA. This chain's CDR3 is CASSLRPAGLETQYF. In nucleotides, the CDR3 is TGTGCCAGCAGCTTAAGGCCAGCGGGATTAGAGACCCAGTACTTC.

The chain is built from TRBV10-3 and TRBJ2-7; D is uncertain. Germline V lookup: CDR1 ENHRY, CDR2 SYGVKD. The V and J ends lost 4 bases and 5 bases respectively, with 18 bases between them. The CDR3 consists of 15 residues. CDR3 in amino acids: CAISGDPGIADEQYF. CDR3 nucleotides: TGTGCCATCAGTGGGGATCCAGGAATAGCTGACGAGCAGTACTTC.

The chain links TRBV19 to TRBJ2-1, with D tentatively TRBD1 (6 bases). Per germline, CDR1 LNHDA and CDR2 SQIVND (reference sequence). The V end lost 6 bases, the J end lost 7 bases, and 10 bases lay between the germline ends. The CDR3 covers 12 residues. The CDR3 DNA sequence: TGTGCCAGTAGCAACAGGGTAAATGAGCAGTTCTTC. Translated, it gives CASSNRVNEQFF.

The chain joins TRBV6-2 or TRBV6-3 to TRBJ1-4; D perhaps matches TRBD1 (6 bases). This CDR3 has 13 amino acids. Trimming removed 6 bases from V and 5 bases from J, with 10 bases in between. The V gene's germline CDR1 is MNHEY and CDR2 SVGEGT. The CDR3 protein is CASSGQQNEKLFF. CDR3 bases: TGTGCCAGCAGCGGACAGCAAAATGAAAAACTGTTTTTT.

This rearrangement joins TRBV28 to TRBJ1-5; D is undetermined. This CDR3 has 15 residues. The germline V gene has CDR1 MDHEN and CDR2 SYDVKM. The V gene lost 3 bases and the J gene lost 2 bases, with 11 bases spanning the gap. CDR3 protein: CASSFGEWGNQPQHF. The CDR3 bases are TGTGCCAGCAGTTTCGGGGAGTGGGGCAATCAGCCCCAGCATTTT.